A single sample gave rise to the 6 T cell receptor beta chains below, sequenced in a study of cytomegalovirus exposure and HLA in healthy donors. With 60 Vbeta and 13 Jbeta primers, the PCR was carried out. Method: immunoSEQ multiplex PCR; TCRdb's copy keeps in-frame clones and lacks some. Counted here are about 200,000 clones, 65% to 90% occurring once; the ten biggest clones make up around 0.34%. Source material: PBMCs. The receptors come from a woman aged 30 to 39 in good health and CMV-seronegative.

The gene calls are TRBV9 and TRBJ2-3, with 8 nucleotides matching TRBD1. J was trimmed by 1 base and V by 0 bases; bases with no gene match: 4. CDR3 length: 16 amino acids. CDR1 is SGDLS, CDR2 YYNGEE, per germline. DNA of the CDR3: TGTGCCAGCAGCGTAGCTTGGGGACAGGGCACAGATACGCAGTATTTT. This gives the protein CASSVAWGQGTDTQYF.

The CDR3 region is CSVGGAGIHEQFF. DNA for the CDR3: TGCAGCGTTGGGGGAGCGGGAATCCATGAGCAGTTCTTC. V and J are TRBV29-1 and TRBJ2-1; 7 bases align to TRBD2. The CDR3 totals 13 residues. Germline CDR1 reads SQVTM; CDR2 reads ANQGSEA. V lost 4 bases to trimming and J lost 8 bases; unmatched junction nucleotides: 8.

The chain carries TRBV2 and TRBJ1-4; the D gene is possibly TRBD1 (5 bases). The CDR3 is 14 amino acids. The germline V gene encodes CDR1 SNHLY and CDR2 FYNNEI. Trimming took off 8 bases at V and 7 bases at J, with 17 bases between the two ends. The CDR3, as DNA: TGTGCCAGCGGCCGATCGGGGGATTTTGAAAAACTGTTTTTT. As protein: CASGRSGDFEKLFF.

V gene TRBV5-6 combines with J gene TRBJ2-7, with 9 nucleotides matching TRBD1. Germline V gene lookup returns CDR1 SGHDT and CDR2 YYEEEE. V was pared by 3 bases and J by 2 bases, with 6 bases of the junction left unmatched. The CDR3 runs 15 residues. The CDR3 reads CASSSVGQGAYEQYF. In DNA form, the CDR3 reads TGTGCCAGCAGCTCGGTGGGACAGGGAGCCTACGAGCAGTACTTC.

The V and J genes are TRBV27 and TRBJ2-7, with TRBD2 matching 7 bases. Germline V gene data show CDR1 as MNHEY and CDR2 as SMNVEV (reference sequence). This CDR3 has 14 amino acids. The V gene end was trimmed by 3 bases and the J gene end by 1 base; junction bases not matched to a gene: 3. This CDR3 is CASSFAGLSYEQYF. The CDR3 DNA reads TGTGCCAGCAGTTTCGCGGGACTATCCTACGAGCAGTACTTC.

The chain is built from TRBV2 and TRBJ1-2; D is unresolved. The CDR3 length is 14 residues. Trimming removed 3 bases from V and 0 bases from J, with 8 bases in between. Germline values: CDR1 SNHLY, CDR2 FYNNEI. CDR3 region: CASSETSPNYGYTF. For the CDR3, the DNA is TGTGCCAGCAGTGAGACAAGCCCTAACTATGGCTACACCTTC.